The T cell receptor (beta chain) described here comes from a study of precursors of human CD4 cytotoxic T cells (dated by TCRdb to 2016 to 2019). Regarding the complete study: In total, 13 to 15 donors contributed CD4+ memory subsets to the bulk TCR-seq analysis. TCR-seq analysis of 14 donors yielded TCRalpha and TCRbeta chain sequences (table S7).

Instrument on record: Illumina MiSeq. From the authors' description of their analysis: To quantify repertoire diversity, the Shannon-Wiener index was calculated using VDJtools. A TCRbeta clonotype counted as expanded if its clonotype frequency was 3 or higher. TCRdb reprocessed the public reads (quality trimming at Q25 with fastp, clone calling with MiXCR) and kept in-frame beta chains. Every CDR3 protein is listed once, alongside the most common genes and DNA of its rows. The authors' filters were not applied to this entry. Counted in this sample were around 270 distinct CDR3 sequences; 25% to 35% of them appeared once. The leading ten clones occupy around three fifths of the sample. The CDR3 sequence holds 15 residues, the cysteine and phenylalanine included. The kept DNA is CDR3 alone, 45 bases in frame from the first base. The CDR1 and CDR2 encoded by the germline V gene (reference sequence) are LGHDT and YNNKEL. Trimmed from V: 5 bases; trimmed from J: 4 bases; junction bases lacking a gene match: 6.

Comment on this clonotype: Its antigen specificity is not known. Base qualities are not recorded, but no much larger clone differs from it by a single base.

Summary of the overall study and its limitations: Compared with the TCM and TEM subsets, the IL-7Rhigh and IL-7R- TEMRA subsets had more restricted TCR repertoires, marked by lower diversity and more expanded clonotypes. Only about 95% of the 14 donors were included in some bulk TCR-seq comparisons, which suggests that not every subset was available for every donor. A larger fraction of IL-7Rhigh TEMRA clonotypes than of TEM or TCM clonotypes was made up of expanded effector clonotypes. According to the authors, an observational design in humans cannot definitively determine the direction of differentiation between precursor and effector cells.

To test whether a precursor-effector relationship exists among CD4 cytotoxic T cells, bulk UMI-based TCR sequencing was run on four sorted CD4+ memory subsets: TCM, TEM, IL-7Rhigh TEMRA, and IL-7R- TEMRA. The cells came from peripheral blood mononuclear cells that had been isolated from human blood. This receptor was taken from a human donor in good health. Sequenced: memory CD4+ T cells from blood (PBMCs). The chain is encoded by TRBV3-1 joined to TRBJ2-1, with TRBD2 identical over 9 junction bases. Here is the DNA: TGTGCCAGCAGCACTCGACTAGCGGATTACAATGAGCAGTTCTTC. This sequence encodes CASSTRLADYNEQFF.